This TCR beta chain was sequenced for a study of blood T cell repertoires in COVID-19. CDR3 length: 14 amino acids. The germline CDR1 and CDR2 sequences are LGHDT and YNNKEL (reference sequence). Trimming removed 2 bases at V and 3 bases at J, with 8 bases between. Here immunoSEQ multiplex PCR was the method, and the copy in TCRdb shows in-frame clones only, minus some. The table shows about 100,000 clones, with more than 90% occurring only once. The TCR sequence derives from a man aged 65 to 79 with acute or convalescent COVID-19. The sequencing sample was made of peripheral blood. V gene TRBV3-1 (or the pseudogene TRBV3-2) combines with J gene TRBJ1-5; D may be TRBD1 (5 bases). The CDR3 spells CASSQSGNNQPQHF. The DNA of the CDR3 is TGTGCCAGCAGCCAATCAGGGAACAATCAGCCCCAGCATTTT.